These 5 T cell receptor beta chains share one sample of origin, sequenced in a study of Ad26.COV2.S vaccination and SARS-CoV-2 variants. The table came from immunoSEQ multiplex PCR; TCRdb's copy has only in-frame clones and leaves some out. The sample lists around 500,000 clones, roughly nine tenths seen once, with more than 1.5% in the top ten. Treatment indicated: roughly 19 received Ad26.COV2.S at low or high dose, single or two shots; about 5 received placebo; per-sample allocation not given. Specimens were obtained on day 63 following the first vaccine or placebo injection. The source was peripheral blood, collected in a trial of Ad26.COV2.S vaccine versus placebo. Receptors were obtained from a person between 18 and 59 years old who received the Ad26.COV2.S COVID-19 vaccine or a placebo.

The genes are TRBV19 and TRBJ2-7, with D uncertain. Trimming removed 3 bases from V and 3 bases from J, with 18 bases in between. The germline CDR1 and CDR2 sequences are LNHDA and SQIVND (reference sequence). CDR3 length equals 16 residues. The CDR3 region has the DNA TGTGCCAGTAGTATCGTACTCGGGCAGCCGTTCTACGAGCAGTACTTC. Encoded protein: CASSIVLGQPFYEQYF.

The CDR3 protein is CASRGRNTEAFF. CDR3 sequence (DNA): TGTGCCAGCAGGGGGCGAAACACTGAAGCTTTCTTT. This chain uses TRBV2 with TRBJ1-1; perhaps TRBD1 as D (5 bases). This CDR3 comprises 12 residues. Trimming pared 6 bases from V and 2 bases from J, leaving 7 bases between. Per germline, CDR1 SNHLY and CDR2 FYNNEI.

This chain links TRBV27 with TRBJ1-4; 7 bases fit TRBD1. The length of the CDR3 is 14 residues. Per germline, CDR1 MNHEY and CDR2 SMNVEV (reference sequence). V lost 5 bases to trimming and J lost 4 bases; unmatched junction nucleotides: 4. CDR3 in amino acids: CASSQGVSNEKLFF. CDR3 nucleotide sequence: TGTGCCAGCAGTCAGGGGGTTAGTAATGAAAAACTGTTTTTT.

The chain links TRBV24-1 to TRBJ2-7, with TRBD1 identical over 11 bases. The CDR3 is 15 amino acids. The V segment lost 4 bases and the J segment 4 bases; nucleotides outside the gene matches: 5. CDR1 is KGHDR, CDR2 SFDVKD, per germline. The CDR3 spells CATSDWTGGRYEQYF. Here the CDR3 DNA reads TGTGCCACCAGTGACTGGACAGGGGGCAGGTACGAGCAGTACTTC.

The gene calls are TRBV7-2 and TRBJ2-5; TRBD2 is a possible D gene (6 bases). Germline lookup yields CDR1 SGHTA and CDR2 FQGNSA. Between the trimmed V and J ends, which lost 5 bases and 3 bases, there was a span of 10 bases. This CDR3 comprises 13 residues. The CDR3 sequence is CASSPGGKETQYF. DNA for the CDR3: TGTGCCAGCAGCCCCGGGGGTAAAGAGACCCAGTACTTC.